Shown below are 15 T cell receptor beta chains from a single sample sequenced in a study of blood T cell repertoires in COVID-19. Profiled with immunoSEQ multiplex PCR; TCRdb holds only in-frame clones, not every one. This table has roughly 78,000 clones, approximately 86% appearing once. Sample: peripheral blood. These receptors were taken from a woman aged 60-75 years with acute or convalescent COVID-19.

V is TRBV5-1 and J is TRBJ2-1; D may be TRBD1 (5 bases). The CDR3 is 14 amino acids. Germline CDR1 SGHRS, CDR2 YFSETQ. The V and J ends lost 2 bases and 6 bases respectively, with 12 bases between them. The CDR3 sequence: CASSLLDRANEQFF. The CDR3 bases are TGCGCCAGCAGCTTACTCGACAGAGCCAATGAGCAGTTCTTC.

V and J are TRBV9 and TRBJ1-4; a possible D gene is TRBD1 (5 bases). This CDR3 is built from 14 residues. Germline V gives CDR1 SGDLS, CDR2 YYNGEE. The germline V and J ends were trimmed by 4 bases and 1 base, with 8 bases remaining between them. CDR3 residues: CASSFQGTNEKLFF. CDR3 in DNA: TGTGCCAGCAGCTTCCAGGGAACTAATGAAAAACTGTTTTTT.

In this sample, this clone turned up once. The genes are TRBV28 and TRBJ1-4; possibly TRBD1 for D (6 bases). The CDR3 runs 17 residues. Germline V gene data show CDR1 as MDHEN and CDR2 as SYDVKM. Trimming took off 3 bases at V and 3 bases at J, with 17 bases between the two ends. The CDR3 region has the DNA TGTGCCAGCAGTTTGACGGGACACACAACAGCTAATGAAAAACTGTTTTTT. This codes for CASSLTGHTTANEKLFF.

This rearrangement joins TRBV9 to TRBJ1-4, with 8 bases that match TRBD1. Looked up from germline, CDR1 is SGDLS and CDR2 is YYNGEE. There are 15 residues in the CDR3. The V gene end was trimmed by 1 base and the J gene end by 7 bases; junction bases not matched to a gene: 6. CDR3 amino acids: CASSVNRGVGEKLFF. CDR3 bases: TGTGCCAGCAGCGTAAACAGGGGGGTAGGTGAAAAACTGTTTTTT.

The chain joins TRBV29-1 to TRBJ1-1; 9 bases align to TRBD1. There are 14 residues in the CDR3. From germline, CDR1 is SQVTM and CDR2 ANQGSEA. V shed 3 bases, J shed 5 bases, and the junction held 7 bases outside the gene matches. The CDR3 sequence is CSVEGGQGWTEAFF. The CDR3, as DNA: TGCAGCGTTGAGGGGGGACAGGGATGGACTGAAGCTTTCTTT. Full variable domain (missing parts from reference TRBV29-1 and TRBJ1-1): SAVISQKPSRDICQRGTSLTIQCQVDSQVTMMFWYRQQPGQSLTLIATANQGSEATYESGFVIDKFPISRPNLTFSTLTVSNMSPEDSSIYLCSVEGGQGWTEAFFGQGTRLTVV.

CDR3 in amino acids: CASSLSGTGIDEQYF. CDR3 coding DNA: TGTGCCAGCAGCTTATCCGGGACAGGGATAGACGAGCAGTACTTC. The chain carries TRBV7-6 and TRBJ2-7; 9 bases fit TRBD1. Germline V gene data show CDR1 as SGHVS and CDR2 as FNYEAQ. This CDR3 is built from 15 residues. V was pared by 2 bases and J by 5 bases, with 7 bases of the junction left unmatched.

V is TRBV5-1 and J is TRBJ2-7; D perhaps matches TRBD1 (6 bases). In germline, CDR1 is SGHRS, CDR2 YFSETQ. V was clipped by 3 bases and J by 6 bases, with 10 bases between them. The CDR3 loop spans 12 amino acids. CDR3 sequence reads: CASSSRQAEQYF. CDR3 nucleotide sequence: TGCGCCAGCAGCTCGAGACAGGCCGAGCAGTACTTC. The full variable domain, its missing parts supplied by reference TRBV5-1 and TRBJ2-7, is KAGVTQTPRYLIKTRGQQVTLSCSPISGHRSVSWYQQTPGQGLQFLFEYFSETQRNKGNFPGRFSGRQFSNSRSEMNVSTLELGDSALYLCASSSRQAEQYFGPGTRLTVT.

This rearrangement joins TRBV5-5 to TRBJ2-7; D is undetermined. CDR1 and CDR2 from the germline V gene are SGHKS and YYEKEE (reference sequence). V was trimmed by 4 bases and J by 3 bases, leaving 5 bases between them. The length of the CDR3 is 11 residues. CDR3 amino acids: CASSLVYEQYF. The DNA of the CDR3 is TGTGCCAGCAGCCTAGTCTACGAGCAGTACTTC.

The chain combines TRBV6-2 or TRBV6-3 with TRBJ2-1, with TRBD2 as a possible D gene (5 bases). This CDR3 region has 14 residues. Trimming left V 1 base short and J 7 bases short, with 11 bases between. The germline CDR1 and CDR2 sequences are MNHEY and SVGEGT. CDR3 loop: CASSYFGRGNEQFF. CDR3 nucleotide sequence: TGTGCCAGCAGTTACTTTGGGAGAGGGAATGAGCAGTTCTTC.

The J gene is TRBJ2-3, the V gene TRBV9, with TRBD2 identical over 8 bases. The CDR3 loop spans 15 amino acids. J gave up 0 bases and V 3 bases, and 3 bases lay outside the gene matches. Germline values: CDR1 SGDLS, CDR2 YYNGEE. DNA of the CDR3: TGTGCCAGCAGCGGGCTAGCGGGTAGCACAGATACGCAGTATTTT. Protein product: CASSGLAGSTDTQYF.

This chain connects TRBV19 to TRBJ2-3, with D perhaps TRBD1 (5 bases). The germline CDR1 and CDR2 sequences are LNHDA and SQIVND (reference sequence). The V end was cut by 6 bases, the J end by 2 bases, with 12 bases between. The CDR3 is 14 amino acids. The CDR3 reads CASRGRAFTDTQYF. The CDR3 coding sequence is TGTGCCAGTAGGGGCAGGGCCTTCACAGATACGCAGTATTTT.

The chain has TRBV5-6 and TRBJ1-3; D perhaps matches TRBD1 (5 bases). The CDR3 consists of 17 residues. The V end lost 6 bases, the J end lost 4 bases, and 23 bases lay between the germline ends. Looked up from germline, CDR1 is SGHDT and CDR2 is YYEEEE. In DNA, the CDR3 is TGTGCCAGCACCCTGGGGGGATACGGTTCAAAAGGAAACACCATATATTTT. Translated, it gives CASTLGGYGSKGNTIYF.

The chain has TRBV5-5 and TRBJ2-3; D perhaps matches TRBD1 (6 bases). CDR1 is SGHKS and CDR2 is YYEKEE in the germline V gene (reference sequence). This CDR3 region has 15 residues. V lost 1 base and J lost 3, with 12 bases in between. CDR3 amino acids: CASSLSPQGTDTQYF. In DNA form, the CDR3 reads TGTGCCAGCAGCTTGTCCCCACAGGGTACAGATACGCAGTATTTT.

The chain uses TRBV28 and TRBJ1-2; no clear D gene. The CDR3 consists of 16 residues. V was trimmed by 6 bases and J by 4 bases, leaving 21 bases between them. Germline CDR1 reads MDHEN; CDR2 reads SYDVKM. The chain's CDR3 is CASSLNTDGTLYGYTF. CDR3 bases: TGTGCCAGCAGCCTGAACACAGACGGAACACTCTATGGCTACACCTTC.

The chain combines TRBV6-2 or TRBV6-3 with TRBJ1-3; no clear D. This CDR3 is 15 amino acids long. Looked up from germline, CDR1 is MNHEY and CDR2 is SVGEGT. V lost 6 bases to trimming and J lost 0 bases, with 12 bases between them. The CDR3 reads CASSPDGGSGNTIYF. CDR3 DNA: TGTGCCAGCAGCCCTGACGGCGGCTCTGGAAACACCATATATTTT.